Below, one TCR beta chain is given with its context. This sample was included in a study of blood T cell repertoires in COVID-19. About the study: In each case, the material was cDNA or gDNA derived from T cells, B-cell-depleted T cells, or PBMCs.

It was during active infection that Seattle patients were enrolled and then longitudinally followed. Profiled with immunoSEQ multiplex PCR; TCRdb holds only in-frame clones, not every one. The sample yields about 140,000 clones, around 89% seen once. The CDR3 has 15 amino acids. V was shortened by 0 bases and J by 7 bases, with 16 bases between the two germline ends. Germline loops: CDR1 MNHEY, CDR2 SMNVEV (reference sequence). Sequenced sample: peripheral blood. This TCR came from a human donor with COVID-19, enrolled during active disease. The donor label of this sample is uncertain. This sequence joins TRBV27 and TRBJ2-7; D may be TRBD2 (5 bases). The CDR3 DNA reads TGTGCCAGCAGTTTATCCCACGAGATTCGCGGGGAGCAGTACTTC. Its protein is CASSLSHEIRGEQYF.